The next 7 T cell receptor beta chains were all read from a single sample in a study of shared clonotypes between healthy human individuals. Repertoires were generated with immunoSEQ multiplex PCR, while TCRdb's copy carries only in-frame clones and drops some. The sample carries millions of clones, approximately 94% recorded once. CD45RO negativity and positive selection for CCR7 defined naive CD8 cells, a population that excluded terminally differentiated effector memory CD45RA+ cells. Sequenced sample: naive CD8+ T cells from PBMCs. The receptor source for this set is a man in his late teens or twenties in good health. Some clones in this sample may be carry-over from other donors' samples.

This clone was recorded a few times. The same CDR3 can be traced to other DNA sequences in this sample. V and J are TRBV9 and TRBJ2-2; D not resolved. CDR1 SGDLS and CDR2 YYNGEE come from the germline V gene. V dropped 0 bases and J dropped 0 bases, with 3 bases sitting between them. CDR3 size: 14 residues. CDR3 protein: CASSVGPNTGELFF. The CDR3 nucleotides read TGTGCCAGCAGCGTAGGACCGAACACCGGGGAGCTGTTTTTT. The variable domain in full, with the rest retrieved from reference TRBV9 and TRBJ2-2, is DSGVTQTPKHLITATGQRVTLRCSPRSGDLSVYWYQQSLDQGLQFLIQYYNGEERAKGNILERFSAQQFPDLHSELNLSSLELGDSALYFCASSVGPNTGELFFGEGSRLTVL.

The chain recombines TRBV15 with TRBJ2-7; TRBD1 matches 7 bases. Per the germline V gene, CDR1 is LNHNV and CDR2 is YYDKDF (reference sequence). This CDR3 contains 15 residues. The junction had 9 bases not matched to a gene; V was cut back by 2 bases and J by 5 bases. CDR3 sequence: CATSRSRQGAHEQYF. CDR3 sequence (DNA): TGTGCCACCAGCAGATCCAGACAGGGTGCACACGAGCAGTACTTC.

This chain uses TRBV29-1 with TRBJ1-4; D is unclear. Trimming removed 6 bases at V and 6 bases at J, with 20 bases between. The CDR3 runs to 15 residues. Germline V gene lookup returns CDR1 SQVTM and CDR2 ANQGSEA. The CDR3 sequence: CSVVKVGGGDEKLFF. In DNA, the CDR3 is TGCAGCGTCGTAAAGGTTGGAGGTGGGGATGAAAAACTGTTTTTT.

The chain employs TRBV4-1 and TRBJ1-1; D remains ambiguous. V was clipped by 0 bases and J by 2 bases, with 13 bases between them. Germline V gene lookup returns CDR1 MGHRA and CDR2 YSYEKL. This CDR3 is 16 amino acids long. The CDR3 reads CASSQDVREANTEAFF. DNA for the CDR3: TGCGCCAGCAGCCAAGATGTTAGGGAGGCAAACACTGAAGCTTTCTTT.

This chain connects TRBV7-2 to TRBJ2-5, with 8 positions matching TRBD2. This CDR3 is built from 16 residues. Germline V gene data show CDR1 as SGHTA and CDR2 as FQGNSA. The junction had 13 bases not matched to a gene; V was cut back by 5 bases and J by 5 bases. As DNA, the CDR3 is TGTGCCAGCAGCCCGATACTAGCGGCCCCCAGGGAGACCCAGTACTTC. Protein sequence: CASSPILAAPRETQYF.

J is TRBJ2-4 and V is TRBV13, with TRBD1 identical over 7 bases. The CDR3 spans 14 residues. CDR1 PRHDT and CDR2 FYEKMQ come from the germline V gene (reference sequence). V shed 5 bases, J shed 3 bases, and the junction held 4 bases outside the gene matches. This chain's CDR3 is CASSRTGDKNIQYF. The CDR3, as DNA: TGTGCCAGCAGCCGGACAGGAGACAAAAACATTCAGTACTTC.

The rearrangement joins TRBV10-3 to TRBJ2-7; D tentatively fits TRBD1 or TRBD2 (7 bases each). The V and J ends lost 4 bases and 1 base respectively, with 11 bases between them. Germline loops: CDR1 ENHRY, CDR2 SYGVKD. The CDR3 length is 14 residues. CDR3 nucleotides: TGTGCCATCAGTGGCAGGGGGGGGTCCTACGAGCAGTACTTC. Protein sequence: CAISGRGGSYEQYF.